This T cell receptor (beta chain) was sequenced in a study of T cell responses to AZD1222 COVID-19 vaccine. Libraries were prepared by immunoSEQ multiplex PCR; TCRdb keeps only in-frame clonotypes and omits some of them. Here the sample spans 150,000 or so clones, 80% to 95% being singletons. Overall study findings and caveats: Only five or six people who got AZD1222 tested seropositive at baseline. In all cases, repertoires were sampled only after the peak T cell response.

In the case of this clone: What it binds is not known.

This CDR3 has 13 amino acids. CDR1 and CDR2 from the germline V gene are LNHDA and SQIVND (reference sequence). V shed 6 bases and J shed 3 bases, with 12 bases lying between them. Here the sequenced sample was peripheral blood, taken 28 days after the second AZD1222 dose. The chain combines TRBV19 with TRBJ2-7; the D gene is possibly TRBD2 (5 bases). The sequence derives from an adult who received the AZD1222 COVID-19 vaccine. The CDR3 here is CASSPGLDYEQYF. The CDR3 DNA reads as TGTGCCAGTAGCCCAGGACTGGACTACGAGCAGTACTTC.